This T cell receptor (beta chain) was recovered during a study of T cell responses to AZD1222 COVID-19 vaccine. Study-wide points: Targeting of unmutated variant regions was reportedly seen in nearly half of spike-specific TCRs.

Assay used: immunoSEQ multiplex PCR; TCRdb lists only in-frame clones, some missing. Of over 70,000 clones in the sample, around 80% are singletons; the top ten hold about 25%. A remark on this clone: Its specificity is not known.

The CDR3 has 15 residues. Germline V gives CDR1 SGHNT, CDR2 YYREEE (reference sequence). Trimming removed 1 base from V and 4 bases from J; junction bases left unmatched: 3. Specimen: peripheral blood, collected 28 days after the second dose of the MenACWY control vaccine. This sequence originates from an adult who received the MenACWY meningococcal vaccine as a control. This chain links TRBV5-4 with TRBJ2-1; the match to TRBD2 covers 9 bases. DNA of the CDR3: TGTGCCAGCAGCTTGCCTAGCGGGGCTTACAATGAGCAGTTCTTC. Residues: CASSLPSGAYNEQFF.